The 7 T cell receptor beta chains presented below share a single source sample, sequenced in a study of T and B cells in COVID-19 patients. Multiplex PCR with BIOMED2 TRB-A/B primer pools amplified TRB rearrangements. TCRdb re-derived calls from the multiplex PCR reads in MiXCR, one entry per CDR3 protein. The data show under 5,500 distinct CDR3 sequences, with roughly 33% seen just once and roughly a quarter held by the top ten. From blood, about 250-500 ng of genomic DNA served as TRB template. Sequenced material: blood. Receptors originate from a human donor who had recovered from COVID-19.

This clonotype has just a few counts. The chain has TRBV30 and TRBJ2-1; 12 nucleotides line up with TRBD2. This CDR3 spans 15 amino acids. V was pared by 5 bases and J by 3 bases, with 5 bases of the junction left unmatched. Per the germline V gene, CDR1 is GTSNPN and CDR2 is SVGIG (reference sequence). The CDR3: CAWVMGLAGYNEQFF. CDR3 coding DNA: TGTGCCTGGGTAATGGGACTAGCGGGCTACAATGAGCAGTTCTTC.

This clonotype counts as medium-sized. The chain couples TRBV6-1 to TRBJ2-2, with D tentatively TRBD1 (5 bases). CDR3 length: 14 residues. V lost 0 bases to trimming and J lost 3 bases, with 5 bases between them. The germline V gene encodes CDR1 MNHNS and CDR2 SASEGT. Written as DNA, the CDR3 is TGTGCCAGCAGTGAAGCAGGGGACACCGGGGAGCTGTTTTTT. This codes for CASSEAGDTGELFF.

This clonotype was seen more than once but under ten times. The chain recombines TRBV19 with TRBJ1-6; a weak D match, TRBD1 (6 bases). Trimming removed 4 bases from V and 10 bases from J, with 11 bases in between. There are 13 residues in the CDR3. Germline values: CDR1 LNHDA, CDR2 SQIVND (reference sequence). The CDR3 region is CASSKDRNSPLHF. CDR3 coding DNA: TGTGCCAGTAGTAAGGACAGAAACTCACCCCTCCACTTT. Combining the CDR3 with reference TRBV19 and TRBJ1-6 gives the whole variable domain DGGITQSPKYLFRKEGQNVTLSCEQNLNHDAMYWYRQDPGQGLRLIYYSQIVNDFQKGDIAEGYSVSREKKESFPLTVTSAQKNPTAFYLCASSKDRNSPLHFGNGTRLTVT.

This clonotype was seen a handful of times. V and J are TRBV6-5 and TRBJ2-2, with D unclear. Per the germline V gene, CDR1 is MNHEY and CDR2 is SVGAGI. V was trimmed by 6 bases and J by 4 bases, leaving 15 bases between them. The CDR3 has 15 amino acids. The CDR3 spells CASRKDSRGTGELFF. CDR3 DNA: TGTGCCAGCAGAAAAGATTCCCGCGGCACCGGGGAGCTGTTTTTT.

With respect to this clonotype: Being one base from a much bigger clone, this may be a read error. J is TRBJ2-1 and V is TRBV19, with 7 bases matching TRBD2. From germline, CDR1 is LNHDA and CDR2 SQIVND (reference sequence). Unmatched junction bases numbered 25, after V lost 8 bases and J lost 0 bases. The CDR3 is 21 amino acids. CDR3 in amino acids: CASRSGWSSGLYFDSYNEQFF. The CDR3 nucleotides are TGTGCCAGTCGTAGCGGGTGGAGCTCGGGCCTTTACTTTGACTCCTACAATGAGCAGTTCTTC.

J is TRBJ2-1 and V is TRBV30, with 8 bases aligning to TRBD2. Losses at the gene ends were 7 bases for V and 6 bases for J; bases not matched to a gene: 11. CDR3 size: 14 residues. From germline, CDR1 is GTSNPN and CDR2 SVGIG (reference sequence). DNA for the CDR3: TGTGCCTCACGAGCGGGAGCGGGGCGCAATGAGCAGTTCTTC. This translates into CASRAGAGRNEQFF.

The chain carries TRBV27 and TRBJ1-4, with D uncertain. The germline V gene has CDR1 MNHEY and CDR2 SMNVEV (reference sequence). The CDR3 is 14 amino acids. V was clipped by 5 bases and J by 0 bases, with 7 bases between them. The CDR3 protein is CASSRATTNEKLFF. In DNA, the CDR3 is TGTGCCAGCAGTCGAGCTACAACTAATGAAAAACTGTTTTTT.